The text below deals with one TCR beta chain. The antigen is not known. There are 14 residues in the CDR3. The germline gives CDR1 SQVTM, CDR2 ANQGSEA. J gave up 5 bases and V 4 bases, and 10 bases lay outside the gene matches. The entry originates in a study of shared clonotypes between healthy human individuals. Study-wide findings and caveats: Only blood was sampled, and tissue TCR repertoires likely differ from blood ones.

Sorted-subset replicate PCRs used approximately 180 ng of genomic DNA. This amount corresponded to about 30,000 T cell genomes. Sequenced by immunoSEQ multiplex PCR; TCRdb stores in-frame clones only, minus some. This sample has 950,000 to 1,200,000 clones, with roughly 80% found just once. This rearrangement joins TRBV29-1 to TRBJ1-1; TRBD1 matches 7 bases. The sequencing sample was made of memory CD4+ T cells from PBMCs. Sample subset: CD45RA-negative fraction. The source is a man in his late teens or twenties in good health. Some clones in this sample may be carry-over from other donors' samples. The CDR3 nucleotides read TGCAGCGTTGTTAGAGGGGGCGCGGGGACTGAAGCTTTCTTT. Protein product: CSVVRGGAGTEAFF. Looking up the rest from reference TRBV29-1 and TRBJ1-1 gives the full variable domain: SAVISQKPSRDICQRGTSLTIQCQVDSQVTMMFWYRQQPGQSLTLIATANQGSEATYESGFVIDKFPISRPNLTFSTLTVSNMSPEDSSIYLCSVVRGGAGTEAFFGQGTRLTVV.